One sample yielded the 29 T cell receptor beta chains listed below, sequenced in a study of shared clonotypes between healthy human individuals. TCRdb's copy holds only in-frame clones and misses some; the assay was immunoSEQ multiplex PCR. The profile covers under 550,000 clones, with about 96% appearing a single time and about 0.057% taken by the ten largest. The sample was naive CD4+ T cells sorted from blood. Subset meaning: CD45RA+ positively selected. These receptors came from a woman younger than 45 in good health.

This clone was seen once. J is TRBJ2-5 and V is TRBV5-1; the match to TRBD1 covers 9 bases. Losses at the gene ends were 4 bases for V and 3 bases for J; bases not matched to a gene: 10. Germline-derived CDR1 and CDR2 are SGHRS and YFSETQ. The CDR3 has 16 residues. CDR3 nucleotides: TGCGCCAGCAGCGTGTCGACAGGGGGACGAGAAGAGACCCAGTACTTC. Encoded protein: CASSVSTGGREETQYF.

Here the CDR3 DNA reads TGTGCCAGCAGTGCCCATTCGGGGCGTACTGAAGCTTTCTTT. Amino acids: CASSAHSGRTEAFF. The V call is TRBV28, the J call TRBJ1-1; D perhaps matches TRBD1 (5 bases). V shed 5 bases and J shed 5 bases, with 15 bases lying between them. The CDR3 covers 14 residues. Germline CDR1 MDHEN, CDR2 SYDVKM. Full variable domain (remainder filled in from reference TRBV28 and TRBJ1-1): DVKVTQSSRYLVKRTGEKVFLECVQDMDHENMFWYRQDPGLGLRLIYFSYDVKMKEKGDIPEGYSVSREKKERFSLILESASTNQTSMYLCASSAHSGRTEAFFGQGTRLTVV.

This rearrangement joins TRBV19 to TRBJ1-5, with D hard to call. The CDR3 runs 16 residues. V lost 7 bases and J 2 bases, leaving 18 bases between the germline ends. Germline CDR1 is LNHDA and CDR2 is SQIVND (reference sequence). The CDR3 spells CASKGGVPGGNQPQHF. In nucleotides, the CDR3 is TGTGCCAGTAAAGGCGGGGTCCCTGGGGGCAATCAGCCCCAGCATTTT.

This clone was seen only once. The chain has TRBV6-1 and TRBJ2-7; D may match TRBD1 or TRBD2 (5 bases each). The CDR3 totals 15 residues. Deletions cut 5 bases from V and 7 bases from J, with 21 bases between. CDR1 and CDR2 (germline): MNHNS, SASEGT. CDR3 sequence reads: CASSRDRPFDREQYF. CDR3 nucleotide sequence: TGTGCCAGCAGTAGGGACCGGCCGTTTGATAGAGAGCAGTACTTC.

The rearrangement uses TRBV6-6 and TRBJ2-7; D not resolved. This CDR3 is built from 15 residues. The germline V gene has CDR1 MNHNY and CDR2 SVGAGI (reference sequence). The V and J ends lost 0 bases and 2 bases respectively, with 11 bases between them. In nucleotides, the CDR3 is TGTGCCAGCAGTTACTCGATGTGGGATACCTACGAGCAGTACTTC. Translated, it gives CASSYSMWDTYEQYF.

This chain joins TRBV14 and TRBJ2-1, with D possibly TRBD2 on 6 matching bases. This CDR3 is built from 16 residues. Per the germline V gene, CDR1 is SGHDN and CDR2 is FVKESK. V gave up 0 bases and J gave up 10 bases, with 19 bases separating them. The CDR3 loop reads CASSQDLGRRGREQFF. In DNA form, the CDR3 reads TGTGCCAGCAGCCAAGATCTTGGTCGGCGGGGACGAGAGCAGTTCTTC.

This rearrangement joins TRBV4-1 to TRBJ2-5; TRBD2 matches at 7 bases. The CDR3 contains 15 residues. V lost 4 bases to trimming and J lost 1 base; unmatched junction nucleotides: 6. Germline V gives CDR1 MGHRA, CDR2 YSYEKL. The CDR3 sequence: CASSPPLAVQETQYF. The CDR3 DNA is TGCGCCAGCAGCCCCCCTCTAGCGGTCCAAGAGACCCAGTACTTC.

This rearrangement joins TRBV28 to TRBJ2-7, with D tentatively TRBD2 (5 bases). The CDR3 spans 15 residues. The ends were cut back, 8 bases at V and 2 bases at J, with 19 bases in the middle. Germline CDR1 MDHEN, CDR2 SYDVKM. The DNA of the CDR3 is TGTGCCAGCCGGGGTGCGGGCCTACGAGCCTACGAGCAGTACTTC. Protein: CASRGAGLRAYEQYF.

V and J are TRBV7-9 and TRBJ2-7; D is perhaps TRBD2 (6 bases). Germline lookup yields CDR1 SEHNR and CDR2 FQNEAQ (reference sequence). The CDR3 runs to 14 residues. Between the trimmed V and J ends, which lost 1 base and 4 bases, there was a span of 11 bases. In DNA, the CDR3 is TGTGCCAGCAGCTTAGGCGGGATTGGGTACGAGCAGTACTTC. Translated: CASSLGGIGYEQYF.

Comment on this clone: The sample holds other DNA sequences that translate to the same CDR3. The genes are TRBV5-1 and TRBJ1-5, with a possible D match to TRBD1 (5 bases). This CDR3 comprises 15 residues. V was clipped by 0 bases and J by 0 bases, with 7 bases between them. Germline CDR1 and CDR2: SGHRS and YFSETQ. CDR3: CASSLAGVSNQPQHF. In DNA form, the CDR3 reads TGCGCCAGCAGCTTGGCGGGGGTTAGCAATCAGCCCCAGCATTTT.

V usage is TRBV25-1 and J usage is TRBJ2-3; no definite D call. The CDR3 consists of 13 residues. The ends were cut back, 2 bases at V and 2 bases at J, with 5 bases in the middle. Germline CDR1 reads MGHDK; CDR2 reads SYGVNS. CDR3 in amino acids: CASSETFTDTQYF. CDR3 bases: TGTGCCAGCAGTGAAACCTTCACAGATACGCAGTATTTT.

This chain joins TRBV18 and TRBJ2-7, with D uncertain. Germline V gene data show CDR1 as KGHSH and CDR2 as LQKENI. The CDR3 runs to 11 residues. The ends were cut back, 5 bases at V and 5 bases at J, with 7 bases in the middle. The CDR3 nucleotides read TGTGCCAGCTCAGGGAAAGACGAGCAGTACTTC. Protein: CASSGKDEQYF.

This rearrangement joins TRBV7-2 to TRBJ2-5; the D call may be TRBD1 or TRBD2 (5 bases each). V lost 5 bases, J lost 5 bases, and 12 bases lay in between. The CDR3 covers 13 residues. The germline CDR1 and CDR2 sequences are SGHTA and FQGNSA. The DNA for the CDR3 is TGTGCCAGCAGCCCCCCGGGACGGGAGACCCAGTACTTC. Its protein product is CASSPPGRETQYF.

This clone was detected once. The chain has TRBV4-1 and TRBJ2-1, with a weak D call TRBD2 (7 bases). Germline V gene lookup returns CDR1 MGHRA and CDR2 YSYEKL. CDR3 length: 15 amino acids. Trimming stripped 7 bases from V and 7 bases from J, with 20 bases between. The CDR3 here is CASTRGAAKWNEQFF. The CDR3, as DNA: TGCGCCAGCACCCGGGGGGCTGCTAAATGGAATGAGCAGTTCTTC.

The chain recombines TRBV6-5 with TRBJ1-4; no reliable D call. Germline V gives CDR1 MNHEY, CDR2 SVGAGI. There are 10 residues in the CDR3. V was clipped by 6 bases and J by 7 bases, with 3 bases between them. CDR3 loop: CASRGEKLFF. In DNA, the CDR3 is TGTGCCAGCAGGGGTGAAAAACTGTTTTTT.

This clone appeared a single time. This sequence joins TRBV9 and TRBJ2-1; D may be TRBD2 (5 bases). CDR1 and CDR2 from the germline V gene are SGDLS and YYNGEE. The CDR3 sequence is 13 residues long. Deletions cut 2 bases from V and 7 bases from J, with 10 bases between. CDR3 sequence reads: CASSVLRVNEQFF. CDR3 bases: TGTGCCAGCAGCGTTTTGAGGGTTAATGAGCAGTTCTTC.

The chain joins TRBV5-1 to TRBJ1-1; 10 bases align to TRBD1. The CDR3 runs to 18 residues. V was pared by 4 bases and J by 1 base, with 13 bases of the junction left unmatched. The germline gives CDR1 SGHRS, CDR2 YFSETQ. CDR3 protein: CASSGGWTGGIANTEAFF. The CDR3 DNA reads TGCGCCAGCAGCGGAGGATGGACAGGGGGTATTGCGAACACTGAAGCTTTCTTT.

The chain links TRBV28 to TRBJ1-2; D gene ambiguous. The V gene's germline CDR1 is MDHEN and CDR2 SYDVKM. Trimming removed 7 bases at V and 8 bases at J, with 17 bases between. This CDR3 comprises 13 residues. In DNA, the CDR3 is TGTGCCAGCACCGTTGACATTCGTCGCGGCTACACCTTC. Amino acid sequence: CASTVDIRRGYTF.

In its sample, this clone was seen once. The chain carries TRBV6-1 and TRBJ2-1, with D unclear. The CDR3 consists of 12 residues. Trimming took off 0 bases at V and 12 bases at J, with 9 bases between the two ends. Germline CDR1 and CDR2: MNHNS and SASEGT. In nucleotides, the CDR3 is TGTGCCAGCAGTGAAGCGCAAGGCTCGCAGTTCTTC. Protein: CASSEAQGSQFF.

J is TRBJ1-1 and V is TRBV27; D not resolved. In germline, CDR1 is MNHEY, CDR2 SMNVEV (reference sequence). Trimming cost V 4 bases and J 6 bases, with 9 bases left between them. This CDR3 comprises 12 residues. CDR3 residues: CASSSAYAEAFF. The CDR3 nucleotides are TGTGCCAGCAGTTCAGCGTACGCTGAAGCTTTCTTT.

The gene calls are TRBV11-1 and TRBJ2-7, with TRBD2 identical over 9 bases. The V and J ends lost 3 bases and 5 bases, in that order; junction bases with no gene match: 5. Germline assignment: CDR1 SGHAT and CDR2 FQDESV (reference sequence). The CDR3 totals 14 residues. The CDR3 coding sequence is TGTGCCAGCAGCTTGCGTAGCGGGAGTCACGAGCAGTACTTC. It encodes CASSLRSGSHEQYF.

The chain carries TRBV29-1 and TRBJ2-7; 9 bases align to TRBD1. Unmatched junction bases numbered 8, after V lost 5 bases and J lost 6 bases. The CDR3 is made up of 13 amino acids. Germline CDR1 reads SQVTM; CDR2 reads ANQGSEA. The CDR3 loop is CSVTQGAWTEQYF. The CDR3 DNA reads as TGCAGCGTTACACAGGGGGCATGGACCGAGCAGTACTTC.

This clone was seen only a few times. V and J are TRBV2 and TRBJ2-7; D call uncertain. This CDR3 contains 12 residues. Trimming stripped 6 bases from V and 3 bases from J, with 9 bases between. Germline-derived CDR1 and CDR2 are SNHLY and FYNNEI. The CDR3 region has the DNA TGTGCCAGCAGCGTAACCAACTACGAGCAGTACTTC. Protein: CASSVTNYEQYF.

This chain joins TRBV11-2 and TRBJ1-5; D gene ambiguous. Germline V lookup: CDR1 SGHAT, CDR2 FQNNGV. V shed 2 bases and J shed 0 bases, with 8 bases lying between them. The CDR3 runs to 15 residues. The DNA of the CDR3 is TGTGCCAGCAGCTTACTGGACGGTAGCAATCAGCCCCAGCATTTT. This codes for CASSLLDGSNQPQHF.

This chain joins TRBV2 and TRBJ1-1; D remains ambiguous. The V gene lost 7 bases and the J gene lost 3 bases, with 15 bases spanning the gap. The CDR3 runs to 14 residues. Germline V gives CDR1 SNHLY, CDR2 FYNNEI. DNA for the CDR3: TGTGCCAGCACCCTGTTCCGAGGCGACACTGAAGCTTTCTTT. It codes for CASTLFRGDTEAFF.

The chain recombines TRBV19 with TRBJ2-5; 9 bases fit TRBD2. The J call is in doubt because the DNA end fits TRBJ2-7 better. The length of the CDR3 is 14 residues. Germline CDR1 reads LNHDA; CDR2 reads SQIVND (reference sequence). The CDR3 here is CASTLTSGPYEQYF. DNA for the CDR3: TGTGCCAGTACCCTGACTAGCGGTCCCTACGAGCAGTACTTC.

V usage is TRBV14 and J usage is TRBJ2-1; 8 bases map to TRBD2. Germline CDR1 SGHDN, CDR2 FVKESK. The CDR3 has 15 residues. With V trimmed by 4 bases and J by 5 bases, 7 bases remained unmatched. The CDR3 DNA reads TGTGCCAGCAGCCTCCCGGGAGGGCCCAACAATGAGCAGTTCTTC. The encoded protein is CASSLPGGPNNEQFF.

The chain has TRBV16 and TRBJ2-2, with no clear D. CDR3 size: 13 residues. In germline, CDR1 is KGHSY, CDR2 FQNENV. The germline V and J ends were trimmed by 0 bases and 6 bases, with 5 bases remaining between them. The DNA of the CDR3 is TGTGCCAGCAGCCAATCTATCGCCGGGGAGCTGTTTTTT. It encodes CASSQSIAGELFF.

The DNA of the CDR3 is TGTGCCAGCAGGGGGACAGGGTATGCTCAGCCCCAGCATTTT. Its protein is CASRGTGYAQPQHF. V is TRBV28 and J is TRBJ1-5; 9 bases are a match to TRBD1. Germline CDR1 reads MDHEN; CDR2 reads SYDVKM. V lost 6 bases to trimming and J lost 6 bases; unmatched junction nucleotides: 6. The CDR3 is 14 amino acids.